A selection of T cell receptor beta chains follows, all from one sample in a study of low-dose radiotherapy and immunotherapy resistance in tumors. TCRdb redid the calling of the reads with MiXCR, one entry per CDR3 protein. The data show roughly 52,000 distinct CDR3 sequences, around 35% seen once. Source: PBMCs, taken after low-dose radiotherapy plus immunotherapy. The receptor source for this set is a male donor with rectosigmoid adenocarcinoma. Both conserved end residues are part of each CDR3. Each record gives: V gene, J gene, clone size, D gene, CDR3 DNA, CDR3 protein. A D gene is named only where the DNA matches it firmly. Only part of the rows carry a size: once, few, many, or a class if the clone is expanded.

TRBV12-3/TRBV12-4	TRBJ2-3	.	TRBD2	TGTGCCAGCAGTTTAGGCGGGGGGACCACAGATACGCAGTATTTT	CASSLGGGTTDTQYF
TRBV20-1	TRBJ2-7	.	TRBD1	TGCAGTGCTATCCGGACAGGCAGCGAGCAGTACTTC	CSAIRTGSEQYF
TRBV20-1	TRBJ2-5	.	TRBD1	TGCAGTGCAGAGCCCTTGGACAGGGGGAGAGAGACCCAGTACTTC	CSAEPLDRGRETQYF
TRBV9	TRBJ2-1	.	TRBD2	TGTGCCAGCAGCGTAGGGGGACTAGTTAGGGAGCAGTTCTTC	CASSVGGLVREQFF
TRBV4-1	TRBJ1-5	many	.	TGCGCCAGCAGCCAAGATGGGTCAGGACTTAGCAATCAGCCCCAGCATTTT	CASSQDGSGLSNQPQHF
TRBV3-1	TRBJ2-2	.	.	TGTGCCAGCAGCCACGGACAGAACGCGAACACCGGGGAGCTGTTTTTT	CASSHGQNANTGELFF
TRBV28	TRBJ1-4	.	TRBD1	TGTGCCAGCAGCCTTAGACAGGGACGGGAAAAACTGTTTTTT	CASSLRQGREKLFF
TRBV5-1	TRBJ2-1	medium-sized	.	TGCGCCAGCATTATAGGAAATGAGCAGTTCTTC	CASIIGNEQFF
TRBV11-1	TRBJ2-7	many	.	TGTGCCAGCAGCTTTCACACATGCGACGGGTACTTC	CASSFHTCDGYF
TRBV6-2/TRBV6-3	TRBJ2-3	medium-sized	TRBD2	TGTGCCAGCAGTGTAGCGGGAGAGGCAGATACGCAGTATTTT	CASSVAGEADTQYF
TRBV5-3	TRBJ1-5	.	TRBD1	TGTGCCAGCAGCTCTGGACAGGGGGCGAGATCCAATCAGCCCCAGCATTTT	CASSSGQGARSNQPQHF
TRBV7-2	TRBJ2-5	many	TRBD2	TGTGCCAGCAGCGAGGGCGGGGGGCCACAAGAGACCCAGTACTTC	CASSEGGGPQETQYF
TRBV30	TRBJ1-3	.	TRBD1	TGTGCCTGGAGTGCCTTTGACAGGGGGGCTGGAAACACCATATATTTT	CAWSAFDRGAGNTIYF
TRBV7-9	TRBJ1-1	many	.	TGTGCCAGCAGCTTATCCCGCGGGGGGGTGAACACTGAAGCTTTCTTT	CASSLSRGGVNTEAFF
TRBV29-1	TRBJ2-7	many	TRBD1	TGCAGCGTTCAGACCGGGACAGGGGCCATCTACGAGCAGTACTTC	CSVQTGTGAIYEQYF
TRBV7-6	TRBJ2-1	.	.	TGTGCCAGCAGCTTTACTCCGGACCGGCCTTTCTACGAGCAGTTCTTC	CASSFTPDRPFYEQFF
TRBV7-2	TRBJ2-4	.	.	TGTGCCAGCAGCTTATTTCCTGGGTTACAGTACTTC	CASSLFPGLQYF
TRBV7-9	TRBJ2-7	many	.	TGTGCCAGCAGGTCGGGGGGCCTGGACGAGCAGTACTTC	CASRSGGLDEQYF
TRBV11-2	TRBJ2-7	.	TRBD1	TGTGCCAGCAGCTTAGCCGGGACAGGGGGTTCCATCAGGAGCTCCTACGAGCAGTACTTC	CASSLAGTGGSIRSSYEQYF
TRBV7-2	TRBJ2-3	once	.	TGTGCCAGCAGCACAGCCCGGGATACGCAGTATTTT	CASSTARDTQYF
TRBV20-1	TRBJ2-3	many	.	TGCAGTGCTCCTTTCGTGGGTACGCAGTATTTT	CSAPFVGTQYF
TRBV2	TRBJ1-1	many	.	TGTGCCAGCAGCACGGGGGGATGGGCTGAAGCTTTCTTT	CASSTGGWAEAFF
TRBV6-1	TRBJ2-7	.	.	TGTGCCAGCAAGGAGGACCGCTACGAGCAGTACTTC	CASKEDRYEQYF
TRBV7-9	TRBJ2-7	many	TRBD1	TGTGCCAGCAGCTGGCCCGGGACAGGGTCCTACGAGCAGTACTTC	CASSWPGTGSYEQYF
TRBV5-4	TRBJ2-3	.	.	TGTGCCAGCAGCCGAGGCGGCACAGATACGCAGTATTTT	CASSRGGTDTQYF
TRBV20-1	TRBJ2-7	.	.	TGCAGTGCCAGAAAGGGCGAGGGGGGGGGGCTCTACGAGCAGTACTTC	CSARKGEGGGLYEQYF
TRBV28	TRBJ2-7	many	TRBD1	TGTGCCAGCAGTTCATCGGGACAGGGAAACTACGAGCAGTACTTC	CASSSSGQGNYEQYF
TRBV28	TRBJ1-1	.	TRBD1	TGTGCCAGCAGTTTAACCGGACAGGCACCGAACACTGAAGCTTTCTTT	CASSLTGQAPNTEAFF
TRBV9	TRBJ2-3	.	.	TGTGCCAGCAGCGTAGCCGGCACAGATACGCAGTATTTT	CASSVAGTDTQYF
TRBV18	TRBJ2-7	many	TRBD1	TGTGCCAGCTCACCCGGCCCCGAGACAGGGACCTACGAGCAGTACTTC	CASSPGPETGTYEQYF
TRBV19	TRBJ2-5	many	TRBD1	TGTGCCAGTTCCGGGACAGCGTTACAAGAGACCCAGTACTTC	CASSGTALQETQYF
TRBV2	TRBJ2-1	.	TRBD1	TGTGCCAGCATTCCCGGGACAGGGGGCAATGAGCAGTTCTTC	CASIPGTGGNEQFF
TRBV6-5	TRBJ1-1	.	.	TGTGCCAGCGGCGAACGCGGCCTTGAAGCTTTCTTT	CASGERGLEAFF
TRBV30	TRBJ1-1	many	TRBD1	TGTGCCTGGAGTACCGCCGGGACAGGGCGCCAGAACACTGAAGCTTTCTTT	CAWSTAGTGRQNTEAFF
TRBV5-1	TRBJ2-7	many	TRBD2	TGCGCCAGCAGCTTAGGTTGGGGGAGGGCCACCTACGAGCAGTACTTC	CASSLGWGRATYEQYF
TRBV7-2	TRBJ2-7	many	TRBD1	TGTGCCAGCAGCGCCGGACAGGATTCCTACGAGCAGTACTTC	CASSAGQDSYEQYF
TRBV29-1	TRBJ2-7	many	TRBD2	TGCAGCGTTGAAAAACAAAGCGGGGACTACGAGCAGTACTTC	CSVEKQSGDYEQYF
TRBV6-8	TRBJ2-4	many	.	TGTGCCAGCAGTGAAGGGTGGACGATAGCCAAAAACATTCAGTACTTC	CASSEGWTIAKNIQYF
TRBV28	TRBJ2-7	.	TRBD1	TGTGCCAGCAGTTTGGGACAGCCCTACGAGCAGTACTTC	CASSLGQPYEQYF
TRBV27	TRBJ2-1	few	.	TGTGCCAGCAGTTTACTGGGTATTGGGACCAATGAGCAGTTCTTC	CASSLLGIGTNEQFF
TRBV12-3/TRBV12-4	TRBJ2-1	many	.	TGTGCCAGCAGTTTAAGTGGGCAGGCGGAAAAGTTCTTC	CASSLSGQAEKFF
TRBV10-3	TRBJ2-7	.	TRBD1	TGTGCCAGCTTAAGGGACAGCTTGAGCTACGAGCAGTACTTC	CASLRDSLSYEQYF
TRBV20-1	TRBJ1-3	.	.	TGCAGTGCTAGAGACCCGGGGTTAACTGGAAACACCATATATTTT	CSARDPGLTGNTIYF
TRBV3-1	TRBJ2-3	few	.	TGTGCCAGCAGCCAATTCAGCGATACGCAGTATTTT	CASSQFSDTQYF
TRBV15	TRBJ2-5	.	.	TGTGCCACCAGCAGAGATATAACTAGCCGTTTCTTC	CATSRDITSRFF
TRBV10-1	TRBJ2-2	.	.	TGCGCCAGCAGTAAGGGCCTAACCACCGGGGAGCTGTTTTTT	CASSKGLTTGELFF
TRBV7-2	TRBJ2-7	.	.	TGTGCCAGCAGCCCCGGGGCAGGGATGAGGGAGCAGTACTTC	CASSPGAGMREQYF
TRBV7-9	TRBJ2-7	many	TRBD1	TGTGCCAGCAGCGCCACAGGGGGTCCCTACGAGCAGTACTTC	CASSATGGPYEQYF
TRBV5-1	TRBJ1-6	few	TRBD1	TGCGCCAGCAGCTTGGAGGGGACAGGGAGCTATTCACCCCTCCACTTT	CASSLEGTGSYSPLHF
TRBV7-2	TRBJ2-7	many	.	TGTGCCAGCAGCTTAGGAGTTGGAGGGTTCTACGAGCAGTACTTC	CASSLGVGGFYEQYF
TRBV28	TRBJ2-6	many	TRBD1	TGTGCCAGCGGTCGGGCAGGGGGCTCCGGGGCCAACGTCCTGACTTTC	CASGRAGGSGANVLTF
TRBV28	TRBJ2-5	.	.	TGTGCCAGCAATTTAGCGGGACAGGGAGCGAGGGGGACCCAGTACTTC	CASNLAGQGARGTQYF
TRBV11-2	TRBJ1-1	many	.	TGTGCCAGCTGCAAGGGCCTTCAAACTGAAGCTTTCTTT	CASCKGLQTEAFF
TRBV18	TRBJ2-5	many	.	TGTGCCAGCTCACCAAATAGTGCGGCAGTCCAAGAGACCCAGTACTTC	CASSPNSAAVQETQYF